This TCR beta chain was identified in a study (dated by TCRdb to about 2015). For the wider study: The study tested whether tumor-infiltrating Tregs in breast cancer are recruited from blood Tregs or converted in situ from other CD4+ T cell subsets. Broader findings and caveats from the paper: The TCR alpha and beta sequences of tumor-infiltrating Tregs showed the greatest overlap with tumor naive CD4+ T cells, followed by blood naive CD4+ T cells. The validation in the larger cohort was limited to a single TCR beta V-J rearrangement instead of whole repertoires. The TCR gene usage of tumor memory CD4+ T cells clustered together with blood and lymph node memory CD4+ cells and with lymph node naive CD4+ cells.

Points on this clonotype: What antigen it recognizes has not been identified. The sample holds no much larger clone one base away, and base qualities are not on file.

To purify naive CD4+ T cells, the Miltenyi Naive CD4+ T Cell Isolation kit was used, and CD25 microbeads served to deplete Tregs. Tregs, naive and memory CD4+ T cells from tumor, blood and ipsilateral draining lymph nodes of about five breast cancer patients underwent full-length TCR alpha and beta sequencing. Tumor tissue and lymph nodes from ipsilateral axillary dissection were perfused with PBS, minced and digested with collagenase I and hyaluronidase. FACS confirmed that the sorted cell populations were more than 90% pure. The germline V gene sets CDR1 to MNHEY and CDR2 to SVGAGI. The CDR3 spans 18 residues, from the cysteine through the phenylalanine. Only the CDR3 part of the read is kept: 54 bases, read in frame from the first base. The trim is 2 bases for V and 0 bases for J, with a gap of 14 bases between the germline ends. Full-length TCR variable regions were amplified by 5' RACE PCR with constant-region reverse primers, and semi-nested PCR with Nested Universal Primer A was subsequently performed. Using the ReliaPrep RNA Cell Miniprep System, total RNA was extracted, and the SMARTer RACE 5'/3' Kit was then used to reverse transcribe the RNA into 5'RACE-ready cDNA. An Illumina MiSeq was used to sequence the full-length TCR alpha and beta libraries, which had been barcoded with multiplex adaptors. On the authors' methods: For each of nine subset-tissue groups, sequencing data from the five patients were combined, and the groups were compared by unsupervised clustering of TCR gene usage. The Morisita-Horn index was used to calculate repertoire similarity, with shared sequences weighted by how much each contributed to each repertoire. TCRdb trimmed public reads at Q25 via fastp, called clones via MiXCR and kept in-frame beta chains. Each entry merges the rows of one CDR3 protein and shows their most common DNA and genes. Clone size and V and J calls follow TCRdb, not the original study. The sample records 20,000 to 25,000 distinct CDR3 sequences, approximately 28% of which are singletons. The ten biggest clones cover less than 2.5% of the sample.

This clonotype was sampled from a female donor with breast cancer. The sequenced material came from tumor-infiltrating naive CD4+ T cells sorted from the breast tumor. The sample's cell subset or site, from its label and the paper: naive CD4+ T cells, CD4+CD45RA+CD25-. This receptor chain uses TRBV6-5 and TRBJ2-6, with TRBD1 tentatively as D gene (5 bases match). This receptor has the CDR3 CASSYRSTEHSGANVLTF. The DNA sequence is given as TGTGCCAGCAGTTACAGGTCGACAGAGCACTCTGGGGCCAACGTCCTGACTTTC.